This TCR beta chain was recorded in a study of beta chain features in type 1 diabetes. Study details: The patient and healthy donor groups were comparable for age, gender and cell yields.

There are 14 residues in the CDR3. Germline V gene data show CDR1 as SNHLY and CDR2 as FYNNEI. Trimming removed 6 bases from V and 6 bases from J; junction bases left unmatched: 7. Study outcomes and limitations: Moderate yet significant TCRB CDR3 shortening was seen in Type 1 diabetes patients in all four CD4+ subsets. There was no resolution here of whether HLA type influences TCRB rearrangement.

Sequencing targeted expressed TCRB transcripts, as all isolated RNA had been reverse transcribed. The repertoire was sequenced with immunoSEQ multiplex PCR; TCRdb's copy has only in-frame clones and lacks some. The sample has around 600,000 clones; 9.5% to 15% are singletons. The sample holds a few counts of this clone. Its matching antigen is unknown. The sample was naive CD4+ T cells from blood. The chain combines TRBV2 with TRBJ1-2; TRBD1 agrees at 10 bases. This clonotype was sampled from a man aged 25-40 years with type 1 diabetes. The CDR3 loop reads CASRLDGTGDGYTF. CDR3 nucleotide sequence: TGTGCCAGCAGACTAGACGGGACAGGGGATGGCTACACCTTC.